This TCR beta chain comes out of a study of blood T cell repertoires in COVID-19. Study information: COVID-19 samples collected from the United States, Italy and Spain covered acute and convalescent phases. The cDNA or gDNA used as material had been derived from T cells, B-cell-depleted T cells, or PBMCs.

Participants were aged roughly 18 to 90 years, lived in 20 to 30 US areas, and enrolled virtually. The junction had 5 bases not matched to a gene; V was cut back by 2 bases and J by 9 bases. This CDR3 comprises 14 residues. Germline assignment: CDR1 SGDLS and CDR2 YYNGEE. Original handling: Researchers report that nucleated cell counts were estimated from reference gene primer amplification. TCRdb keeps only in-frame clones here, not all; method: immunoSEQ multiplex PCR. V and J calls and clone size are those listed in that table; D and trimming were worked out from the DNA. Of 150,000 to 200,000 clones in the sample, more than 65% were seen once.

The chain joins TRBV9 to TRBJ2-1; 10 bases line up with TRBD1. Sequencing used PBMCs or T cells enriched from blood (not recorded which). This clonotype was obtained from a man aged 45 to 65 who had recovered from COVID-19. CDR3 loop: CASSVRTGGSEQFF. The CDR3 bases are TGTGCCAGCAGCGTTAGGACAGGGGGTAGTGAGCAGTTCTTC. Drawing the rest from reference TRBV9 and TRBJ2-1, the complete variable domain is DSGVTQTPKHLITATGQRVTLRCSPRSGDLSVYWYQQSLDQGLQFLIQYYNGEERAKGNILERFSAQQFPDLHSELNLSSLELGDSALYFCASSVRTGGSEQFFGPGTRLTVL.